The rows below give T cell receptor beta chains drawn from one sample of a study of cytomegalovirus exposure and HLA in healthy donors. Using immunoSEQ multiplex PCR, the repertoire was profiled, and TCRdb retains in-frame clones only, with some absent. The sample contains under 250,000 clones, roughly 87% of which appear only once. The sequenced sample was PBMCs. The source is a woman under 30 in good health and CMV-seropositive. The CDR3 runs from the conserved cysteine through the conserved F or W. The D gene is left open where the match is weak. Clone size is not always given. Where it is, it says once, few, many or a class for expanded clones.

CDR3: CASSLDRTAYEQYF; DNA: TGCGCCAGCAGCCTGGATAGGACAGCATACGAGCAGTACTTC; D: -; size: few; J: TRBJ2-7; V: TRBV4-1
CDR3: CASSLLVGTGKNTEAFF; DNA: TGTGCCAGCAGCCTATTAGTGGGTACAGGGAAGAACACTGAAGCTTTCTTT; D: -; size: -; J: TRBJ1-1; V: TRBV11-1
CDR3: CASSYPGSSGYTF; DNA: TGTGCCAGCAGCTACCCGGGATCATCTGGCTACACCTTC; D: -; size: -; J: TRBJ1-2; V: TRBV7-9
CDR3: CASSEVQGYGYTF; DNA: TGTGCCAGCAGTGAGGTTCAGGGCTATGGCTACACCTTC; D: -; size: -; J: TRBJ1-2; V: TRBV6-1
CDR3: CASTPRSGDGELFF; DNA: TGTGCCAGCACCCCCCGTAGCGGGGACGGGGAGCTGTTTTTT; D: TRBD2; size: -; J: TRBJ2-2; V: TRBV9
CDR3: CASSLPLGTGDTEAFF; DNA: TGTGCCAGCAGCTTACCCCTCGGGACAGGGGACACTGAAGCTTTCTTT; D: TRBD1; size: -; J: TRBJ1-1; V: TRBV7-9
CDR3: CASSTGTGSNTQYF; DNA: TGTGCCAGCAGCACAGGGACAGGGTCAAATACGCAGTATTTT; D: TRBD1; size: -; J: TRBJ2-3; V: TRBV5-6
CDR3: CATQSGSSGNQPQHF; DNA: TGTGCCACCCAAAGTGGCAGCTCAGGAAATCAGCCCCAGCATTTT; D: -; size: -; J: TRBJ1-5; V: TRBV28
CDR3: CATSSGYLSGRVRDTEAFF; DNA: TGTGCCACCAGCAGCGGCTATTTGTCGGGGAGGGTCCGGGACACTGAAGCTTTCTTT; D: -; size: -; J: TRBJ1-1; V: TRBV15
CDR3: CASSAWEGEKLFF; DNA: TGTGCCAGCAGCGCCTGGGAGGGGGAAAAACTGTTTTTT; D: -; size: -; J: TRBJ1-4; V: TRBV5-4
CDR3: CASSDMSGRRETQYF; DNA: TGCGCCAGCAGTGATATGAGCGGGAGGAGAGAGACCCAGTACTTC; D: TRBD2; size: -; J: TRBJ2-5; V: TRBV10-1
CDR3: CASSLALSGTFGFYNEQFF; DNA: TGCGCCAGCAGCTTGGCCCTTAGCGGGACATTTGGCTTCTACAATGAGCAGTTCTTC; D: TRBD2; size: -; J: TRBJ2-1; V: TRBV5-1
CDR3: CASEILVSRASGRLSSYEQYF; DNA: TGTGCCAGCGAAATCCTCGTATCTCGTGCTAGCGGGAGGCTAAGCTCCTACGAGCAGTACTTC; D: TRBD2; size: -; J: TRBJ2-7; V: TRBV28
CDR3: CASSVRDRGSNQPQHF; DNA: TGTGCCAGCAGTGTCCGGGACAGGGGCAGCAATCAGCCCCAGCATTTT; D: TRBD1; size: -; J: TRBJ1-5; V: TRBV2
CDR3: CASSFRDRGLETQYF; DNA: TGTGCCAGCAGTTTCCGGGACAGGGGGTTGGAGACCCAGTACTTC; D: TRBD1; size: -; J: TRBJ2-5; V: TRBV28
CDR3: CASSLELASYNEQFF; DNA: TGCGCCAGCAGCTTGGAACTAGCTTCCTACAATGAGCAGTTCTTC; D: -; size: -; J: TRBJ2-1; V: TRBV5-1
CDR3: CASSVREYNEQFF; DNA: TGTGCCAGCAGTGTGCGGGAGTACAATGAGCAGTTCTTC; D: TRBD2; size: -; J: TRBJ2-1; V: TRBV27
CDR3: CAVTGSVDRGNEQFF; DNA: TGTGCCGTAACTGGGTCTGTGGACAGGGGGAATGAGCAGTTCTTC; D: TRBD1; size: -; J: TRBJ2-1; V: TRBV28
CDR3: CASGLTSGRPSYEQYF; DNA: TGTGCCAGCGGTCTGACTAGCGGGAGGCCTTCCTACGAGCAGTACTTC; D: TRBD2; size: -; J: TRBJ2-7; V: TRBV27
CDR3: CSVEDLGGVSGNTIYF; DNA: TGCAGCGTTGAAGATCTAGGCGGCGTCTCTGGAAACACCATATATTTT; D: -; size: -; J: TRBJ1-3; V: TRBV29-1
CDR3: CASSDPRGLFYGYTF; DNA: TGTGCCAGCAGTGACCCCAGGGGGCTATTCTATGGCTACACCTTC; D: TRBD1; size: -; J: TRBJ1-2; V: TRBV11-2
CDR3: CASSQVPAGGYRNEQFF; DNA: TGTGCCAGCAGCCAAGTCCCAGCGGGAGGGTATAGGAATGAGCAGTTCTTC; D: TRBD2; size: -; J: TRBJ2-1; V: TRBV14
CDR3: CASSEGDSGNTIYF; DNA: TGTGCCAGCAGTGAAGGGGATTCAGGAAACACCATATATTTT; D: -; size: -; J: TRBJ1-3; V: TRBV6-5
CDR3: CASKGAASYNEQFF; DNA: TGTGCCAGCAAGGGGGCGGCCTCCTACAATGAGCAGTTCTTC; D: TRBD1; size: -; J: TRBJ2-1; V: TRBV6-1
CDR3: CASSDPGLDSYNEQFF; DNA: TGTGCCAGCAGCGACCCTGGACTTGACTCCTACAATGAGCAGTTCTTC; D: -; size: -; J: TRBJ2-1; V: TRBV11-2
CDR3: CASSLGGSYTF; DNA: TGTGCCAGCAGCTTGGGAGGTAGCTACACCTTC; D: -; size: once; J: TRBJ1-2; V: TRBV7-6
CDR3: CAWSGTGSGHEQYF; DNA: TGTGCCTGGAGTGGGACAGGGTCCGGTCACGAGCAGTACTTC; D: TRBD1; size: -; J: TRBJ2-7; V: TRBV30
CDR3: CASSMGLNTGELFF; DNA: TGTGCCAGTAGTATGGGACTGAACACCGGGGAGCTGTTTTTT; D: -; size: once; J: TRBJ2-2; V: TRBV19
CDR3: CASSPSSYEQYF; DNA: TGTGCCAGCAGCCCCTCCTCCTACGAGCAGTACTTC; D: -; size: -; J: TRBJ2-7; V: TRBV4-2
CDR3: CASGLTGYQETQYF; DNA: TGTGCCAGCGGCCTGACAGGGTACCAAGAGACCCAGTACTTC; D: TRBD1; size: -; J: TRBJ2-5; V: TRBV28
CDR3: CASSQGANTEAFF; DNA: TGTGCCAGTTCCCAGGGGGCGAACACTGAAGCTTTCTTT; D: TRBD1; size: -; J: TRBJ1-1; V: TRBV19
CDR3: CASSERDRATDTQYF; DNA: TGTGCCAGCAGTGAACGGGACAGAGCCACAGATACGCAGTATTTT; D: TRBD1; size: -; J: TRBJ2-3; V: TRBV25-1
CDR3: CASSLTPGLAEYNEQFF; DNA: TGTGCTAGCAGCCTAACCCCGGGACTAGCGGAATACAATGAGCAGTTCTTC; D: TRBD2; size: -; J: TRBJ2-1; V: TRBV7-7
CDR3: CASSSANLAVNEQFF; DNA: TGTGCCAGCAGCTCCGCCAACCTAGCGGTCAATGAGCAGTTCTTC; D: TRBD2; size: -; J: TRBJ2-1; V: TRBV7-7
CDR3: CASSVFGTSGRGNEQFF; DNA: TGTGCCAGCAGCGTATTCGGGACTAGCGGGCGGGGGAATGAGCAGTTCTTC; D: TRBD2; size: -; J: TRBJ2-1; V: TRBV9
CDR3: CASSAQGGSYEQYF; DNA: TGTGCCAGCAGCGCCCAGGGGGGATCCTACGAGCAGTACTTC; D: -; size: few; J: TRBJ2-7; V: TRBV9
CDR3: CASSLSRQGHTEAFF; DNA: TGTGCCAGCAGCTTGTCGAGGCAGGGGCACACTGAAGCTTTCTTT; D: -; size: -; J: TRBJ1-1; V: TRBV5-6
CDR3: CASSSSGRVDEQYF; DNA: TGTGCCAGCAGTTCGAGCGGGAGAGTCGACGAGCAGTACTTC; D: TRBD2; size: -; J: TRBJ2-7; V: TRBV6-1
CDR3: CASSLGGGGGSTDTQYF; DNA: TGCGCCAGCAGCTTGGGAGGTGGGGGCGGTAGCACAGATACGCAGTATTTT; D: -; size: -; J: TRBJ2-3; V: TRBV5-1
CDR3: CASSIGTSGISETQYF; DNA: TGTGCCAGTAGTATTGGGACTAGCGGGATTTCGGAGACCCAGTACTTC; D: TRBD2; size: -; J: TRBJ2-5; V: TRBV19
CDR3: CASSLDDGSGNTIYF; DNA: TGTGCCAGCAGTTTAGACGACGGGTCTGGAAACACCATATATTTT; D: -; size: -; J: TRBJ1-3; V: TRBV28
CDR3: CASRGDGGPWTQYF; DNA: TGTGCCAGCAGGGGAGACGGGGGGCCGTGGACCCAGTACTTC; D: -; size: -; J: TRBJ2-5; V: TRBV6-1
CDR3: CASSLTRNTEAFF; DNA: TGTGCCAGCAGCTTAACCAGGAACACTGAAGCTTTCTTT; D: -; size: -; J: TRBJ1-1; V: TRBV7-2
CDR3: CASSPVPTSGGDEQYF; DNA: TGTGCCAGCAGCCCTGTCCCGACTAGCGGAGGGGACGAGCAGTACTTC; D: TRBD2; size: -; J: TRBJ2-7; V: TRBV27
CDR3: CASSPLGGETRGYTF; DNA: TGTGCCAGCAGTCCATTAGGGGGGGAAACGAGGGGCTACACCTTC; D: -; size: -; J: TRBJ1-2; V: TRBV28
CDR3: CASSSRVFFGTRPYEQYF; DNA: TGTGCCAGCAGTTCCCGGGTTTTTTTCGGGACAAGACCCTACGAGCAGTACTTC; D: -; size: -; J: TRBJ2-7; V: TRBV28
CDR3: CASSPGQGHTEAFF; DNA: TGTGCCAGCAGCCCGGGACAGGGCCATACTGAAGCTTTCTTT; D: TRBD1; size: -; J: TRBJ1-1; V: TRBV11-2
CDR3: CASSNTGTSASYEQYF; DNA: TGCGCCAGCAGCAATACGGGGACTAGCGCTTCCTACGAGCAGTACTTC; D: TRBD2; size: -; J: TRBJ2-7; V: TRBV5-1
CDR3: CASSERRGAGTEAFF; DNA: TGTGCCAGCAGTGAGAGAAGGGGAGCGGGCACTGAAGCTTTCTTT; D: -; size: -; J: TRBJ1-1; V: TRBV25-1
CDR3: CASSFAGLGGNEQFF; DNA: TGTGCCAGCAGCTTTGCGGGACTAGGGGGCAATGAGCAGTTCTTC; D: TRBD2; size: -; J: TRBJ2-1; V: TRBV11-2
CDR3: CASSSSRGGTRETQYF; DNA: TGTGCCAGCAGCTCCTCCAGGGGTGGAACGCGGGAGACCCAGTACTTC; D: -; size: -; J: TRBJ2-5; V: TRBV5-6
CDR3: CASSQPGTDNEQFF; DNA: TGTGCCAGCAGTCAGCCAGGGACAGACAATGAGCAGTTCTTC; D: TRBD1; size: -; J: TRBJ2-1; V: TRBV6-5
CDR3: CASSLPGLAGGGLGNEQFF; DNA: TGTGCCAGCAGTCTCCCGGGACTAGCGGGAGGAGGATTAGGCAATGAGCAGTTCTTC; D: TRBD2; size: -; J: TRBJ2-1; V: TRBV28
CDR3: CASRRGGADQETQYF; DNA: TGCGCCAGCCGCCGGGGGGGCGCCGACCAAGAGACCCAGTACTTC; D: TRBD2; size: -; J: TRBJ2-5; V: TRBV5-1
CDR3: CASSSSGRAGARYEQYF; DNA: TGTGCCAGCAGCTCTAGCGGACGAGCCGGGGCACGGTACGAGCAGTACTTC; D: TRBD2; size: -; J: TRBJ2-7; V: TRBV7-9
CDR3: CASSGGTGWTRVTNEKLFF; DNA: TGTGCCAGCAGCGGGGGGACAGGGTGGACACGAGTAACTAATGAAAAACTGTTTTTT; D: TRBD1; size: -; J: TRBJ1-4; V: TRBV9
CDR3: CASSGTGNQPQHF; DNA: TGTGCCAGTAGTGGGACAGGCAATCAGCCCCAGCATTTT; D: TRBD1; size: few; J: TRBJ1-5; V: TRBV19
CDR3: CASSAGLALGDEQFF; DNA: TGTGCCAGTAGTGCGGGACTAGCGTTGGGGGATGAGCAGTTCTTC; D: TRBD2; size: -; J: TRBJ2-1; V: TRBV19
CDR3: CASSLNFPTSGRYTDTQYF; DNA: TGTGCCAGCAGCTTAAATTTCCCGACTAGCGGGAGGTACACAGATACGCAGTATTTT; D: TRBD2; size: -; J: TRBJ2-3; V: TRBV7-6